This T cell receptor (beta chain) was identified during a study of blood T cells in healthy people across ages. Study-wide findings and caveats: Strong correlation was found linking TCR beta diversity to naive T cell percentage. Aged donors had fewer naive CD4+ cells and lower diversity than long-lived donors.

As for this clonotype: Its matching antigen is unknown.

Primed by a sample-barcoded 5' primer and a J-beta primer mix, a second PCR proceeded for roughly 6 to 12 cycles. TCRdb reprocessed the 5' RACE reads via MiXCR and lists one record per CDR3 protein. The sample yields roughly 730,000 distinct CDR3 sequences, more than 50% seen once. The CDR3 runs 15 residues. From germline, CDR1 is LGHNA and CDR2 YNFKEQ. Trimming cost V 1 base and J 13 bases; bases outside gene matches: 8. The chain has TRBV4-2 and TRBJ2-4; the match to TRBD1 covers 12 bases. Sequencing was done on a sample of blood. This sequence was found in a man aged 35-49 years in good health. Here the CDR3 DNA reads TGTGCCAGCAGCCAAGGGGGGACAGGGGGCCGGGAGCAGTACTTC. It yields the protein CASSQGGTGGREQYF.